The source of this TCR beta chain is a study of blood T cell repertoires in COVID-19. Study background: The United States, Italy and Spain were the sources of the acute and convalescent COVID-19 samples. T cells, B-cell-depleted T cells, or PBMCs supplied cDNA or gDNA.

Deletions cut 6 bases from V and 3 bases from J, with 8 bases between. CDR1 and CDR2 from the germline V gene are KGHSH and LQKENI. This CDR3 comprises 12 residues. In the authors' workflow: Amplification from reference gene primers served as the basis for estimated nucleated cell counts. Here immunoSEQ multiplex PCR was the method, and the copy in TCRdb shows in-frame clones only, minus some. Clone size and the V and J calls come from that table; the DNA yielded D and trimming. The repertoire includes about 230,000 clones, about 86% of them detected once, and around 6% sits in the top ten. This TCR was sampled from an older man with acute or convalescent COVID-19. The sample taken for sequencing was peripheral blood. The V call is TRBV18, the J call TRBJ1-1, with D tentatively TRBD1 (5 bases). CDR3 bases: TGTGCCAGCTCCCAGGGTGACACTGAAGCTTTCTTT. Amino acid sequence: CASSQGDTEAFF.